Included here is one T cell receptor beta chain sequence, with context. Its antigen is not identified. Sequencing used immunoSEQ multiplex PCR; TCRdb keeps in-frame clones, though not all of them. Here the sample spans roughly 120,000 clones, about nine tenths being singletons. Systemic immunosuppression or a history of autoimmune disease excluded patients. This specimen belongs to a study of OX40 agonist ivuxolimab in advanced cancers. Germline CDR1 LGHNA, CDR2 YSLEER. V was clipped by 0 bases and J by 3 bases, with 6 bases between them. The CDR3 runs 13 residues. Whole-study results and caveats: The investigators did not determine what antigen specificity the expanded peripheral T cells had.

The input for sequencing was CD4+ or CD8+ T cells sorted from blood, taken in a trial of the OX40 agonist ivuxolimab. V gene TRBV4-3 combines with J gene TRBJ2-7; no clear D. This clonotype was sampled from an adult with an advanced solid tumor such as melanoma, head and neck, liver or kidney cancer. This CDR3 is CASSQDSLYEQYF. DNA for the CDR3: TGCGCCAGCAGCCAAGATAGTCTCTACGAGCAGTACTTC.